This TCR beta chain was captured by sequencing in a study of PD-L1 blockade in urothelial cancer. In the study overall: Across tumor samples, the median number of T cells reached around 1,400. The study's findings and limits: Each patient gave one FFPE tumor sample, not collected immediately pre-treatment.

The data were produced by immunoSEQ multiplex PCR, yet TCRdb's version contains in-frame clones alone and is incomplete. This sample carries 30,000 to 40,000 clones, 35% to 40% of them seen once, and the ten largest clones take 8.9%. Germline V gene lookup returns CDR1 MGHRA and CDR2 YSYEKL. Trimming cost V 8 bases and J 3 bases; bases outside gene matches: 4. The CDR3 runs to 14 residues. For this clone: Its target is not known.

The V gene is TRBV4-1, the J gene TRBJ2-1; 10 bases map to TRBD1. This receptor was taken from a man aged 60 to 75 with urothelial cancer. The specimen comprised tumor tissue, sampled before atezolizumab (anti-PD-L1) treatment. The CDR3 bases are TGCGCCAGCCGAGGGACAGGGGACTACAATGAGCAGTTCTTC. Protein: CASRGTGDYNEQFF.